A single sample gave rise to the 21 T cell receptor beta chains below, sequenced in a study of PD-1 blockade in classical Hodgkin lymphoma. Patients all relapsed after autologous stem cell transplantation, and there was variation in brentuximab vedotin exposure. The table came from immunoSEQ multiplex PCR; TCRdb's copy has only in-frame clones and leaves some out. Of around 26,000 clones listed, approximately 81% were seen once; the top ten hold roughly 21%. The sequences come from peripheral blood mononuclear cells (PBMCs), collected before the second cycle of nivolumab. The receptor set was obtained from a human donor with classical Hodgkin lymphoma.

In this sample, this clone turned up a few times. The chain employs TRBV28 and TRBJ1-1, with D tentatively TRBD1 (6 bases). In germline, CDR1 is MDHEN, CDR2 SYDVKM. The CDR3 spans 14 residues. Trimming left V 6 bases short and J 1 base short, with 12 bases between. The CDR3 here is CASRPGQKNTEAFF. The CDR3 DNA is TGTGCCAGCAGACCAGGACAGAAGAACACTGAAGCTTTCTTT.

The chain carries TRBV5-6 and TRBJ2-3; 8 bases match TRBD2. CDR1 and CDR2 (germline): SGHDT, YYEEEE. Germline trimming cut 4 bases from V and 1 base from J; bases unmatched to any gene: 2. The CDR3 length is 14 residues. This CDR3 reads CASSPTSGTDTQYF. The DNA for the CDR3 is TGTGCCAGCAGCCCGACTAGCGGCACAGATACGCAGTATTTT.

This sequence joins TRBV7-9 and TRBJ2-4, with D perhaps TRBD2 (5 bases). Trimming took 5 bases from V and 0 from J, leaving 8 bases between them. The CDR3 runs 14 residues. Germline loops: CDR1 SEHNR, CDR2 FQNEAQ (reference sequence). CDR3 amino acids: CASSLAGAKNIQYF. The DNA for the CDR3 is TGTGCCAGCAGCCTGGCGGGAGCCAAAAACATTCAGTACTTC.

The CDR3 loop is CASSSQGGASLYEQYF. In DNA form, the CDR3 reads TGTGCCAGCAGTTCCCAGGGAGGGGCAAGTTTATACGAGCAGTACTTC. The V call is TRBV28, the J call TRBJ2-7; 7 bases match TRBD2. V shed 4 bases and J 4 bases; nucleotides not matched to a gene: 13. Germline V CDR1 and CDR2: MDHEN, SYDVKM. This CDR3 has 16 amino acids.

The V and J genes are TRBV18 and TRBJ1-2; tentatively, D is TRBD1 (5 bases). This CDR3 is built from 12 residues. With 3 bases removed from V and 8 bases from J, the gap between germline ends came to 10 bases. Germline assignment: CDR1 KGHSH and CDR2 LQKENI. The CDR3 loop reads CASSPSGDGYTF. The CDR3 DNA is TGTGCCAGCTCACCTTCTGGGGACGGCTACACCTTC.

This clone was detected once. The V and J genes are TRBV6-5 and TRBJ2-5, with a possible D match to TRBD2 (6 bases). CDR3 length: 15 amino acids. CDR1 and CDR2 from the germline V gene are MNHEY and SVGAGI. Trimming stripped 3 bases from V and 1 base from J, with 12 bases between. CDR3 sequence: CASSYSDGSQETQYF. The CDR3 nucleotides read TGTGCCAGCAGTTATTCTGACGGGAGCCAAGAGACCCAGTACTTC.

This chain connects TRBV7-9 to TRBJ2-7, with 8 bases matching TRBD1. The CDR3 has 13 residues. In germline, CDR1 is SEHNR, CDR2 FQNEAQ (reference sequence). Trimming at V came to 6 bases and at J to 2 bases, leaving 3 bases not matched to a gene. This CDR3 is CASSGTGPYEQYF. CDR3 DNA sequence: TGTGCCAGCAGTGGGACAGGCCCCTACGAGCAGTACTTC.

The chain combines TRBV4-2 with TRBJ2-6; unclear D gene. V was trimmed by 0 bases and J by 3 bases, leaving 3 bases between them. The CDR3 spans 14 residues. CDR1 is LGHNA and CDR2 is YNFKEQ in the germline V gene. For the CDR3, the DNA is TGTGCCAGCAGCCAAGACGGTGGGGCCAACGTCCTGACTTTC. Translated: CASSQDGGANVLTF.

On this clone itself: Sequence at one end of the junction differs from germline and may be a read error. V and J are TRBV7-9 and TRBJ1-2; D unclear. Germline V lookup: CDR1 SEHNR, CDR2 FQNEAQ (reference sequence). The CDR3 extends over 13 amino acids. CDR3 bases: TGTGCCAGCAGCTTAGAATCGGACTATGTCTACACCTTC. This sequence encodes CASSLESDYVYTF.

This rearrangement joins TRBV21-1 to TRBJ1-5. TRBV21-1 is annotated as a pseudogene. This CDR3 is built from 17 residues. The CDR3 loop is CASSKDFSEKINQPQHF. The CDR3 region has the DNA TGTGCCAGCAGCAAAGATTTCTCGGAAAAAATCAATCAGCCCCAGCATTTT.

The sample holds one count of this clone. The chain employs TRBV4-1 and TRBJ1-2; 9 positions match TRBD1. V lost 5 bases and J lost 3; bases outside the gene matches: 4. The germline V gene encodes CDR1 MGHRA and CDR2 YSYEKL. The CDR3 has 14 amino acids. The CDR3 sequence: CASSFDRGDYGYTF. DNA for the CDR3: TGCGCCAGCAGCTTTGACAGGGGGGACTATGGCTACACCTTC.

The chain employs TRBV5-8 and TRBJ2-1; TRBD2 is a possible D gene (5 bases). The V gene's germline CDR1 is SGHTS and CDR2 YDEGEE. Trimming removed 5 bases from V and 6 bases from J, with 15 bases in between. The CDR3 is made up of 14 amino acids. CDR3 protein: CASSTGLVRNEQFF. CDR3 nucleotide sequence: TGTGCCAGCAGTACTGGACTCGTTCGCAATGAGCAGTTCTTC. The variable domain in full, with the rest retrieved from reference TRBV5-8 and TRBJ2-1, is EAGVTQSPTHLIKTRGQQATLRCSPISGHTSVYWYQQALGLGLQFLLWYDEGEERNRGNFPPRFSGRQFPNYSSELNVNALELEDSALYLCASSTGLVRNEQFFGPGTRLTVL.

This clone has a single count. The DNA of the CDR3 is TGTGCCAGCAGTTTGGTTCTATCCGGGGACACCCACACAGATACGCAGTATTTT. Encoded protein: CASSLVLSGDTHTDTQYF. The V call is TRBV28, the J call TRBJ2-3; maybe TRBD1 (6 bases). V lost 3 bases and J lost 2, with 21 bases in between. The CDR3 is 18 residues long. The germline V gene has CDR1 MDHEN and CDR2 SYDVKM.

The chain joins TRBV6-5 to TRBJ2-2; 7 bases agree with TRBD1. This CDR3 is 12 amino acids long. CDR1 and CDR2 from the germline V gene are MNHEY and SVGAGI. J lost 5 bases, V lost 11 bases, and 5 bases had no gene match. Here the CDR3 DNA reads TGTGCCGTCAGCAGGGGGACCGGGGAGCTGTTTTTT. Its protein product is CAVSRGTGELFF.

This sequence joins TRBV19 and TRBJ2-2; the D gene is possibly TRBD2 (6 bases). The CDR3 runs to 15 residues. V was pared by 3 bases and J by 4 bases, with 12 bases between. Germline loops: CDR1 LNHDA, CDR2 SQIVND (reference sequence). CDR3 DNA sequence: TGTGCCAGTAGTATCCTCGGGAGCGGCACCGGGGAGCTGTTTTTT. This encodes CASSILGSGTGELFF.

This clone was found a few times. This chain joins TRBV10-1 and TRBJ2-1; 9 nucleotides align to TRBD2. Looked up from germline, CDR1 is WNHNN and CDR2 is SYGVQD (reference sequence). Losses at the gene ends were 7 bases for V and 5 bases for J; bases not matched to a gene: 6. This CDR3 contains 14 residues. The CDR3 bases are TGCGCCAGCACCTTAGCGGGAGCCCACAATGAGCAGTTCTTC. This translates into CASTLAGAHNEQFF.

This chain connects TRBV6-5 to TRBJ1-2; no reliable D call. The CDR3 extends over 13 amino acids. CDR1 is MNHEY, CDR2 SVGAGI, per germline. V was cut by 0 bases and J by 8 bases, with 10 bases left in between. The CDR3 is CASSYSPSRGYTF. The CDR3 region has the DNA TGTGCCAGCAGTTACTCTCCGTCGAGGGGCTACACCTTC.

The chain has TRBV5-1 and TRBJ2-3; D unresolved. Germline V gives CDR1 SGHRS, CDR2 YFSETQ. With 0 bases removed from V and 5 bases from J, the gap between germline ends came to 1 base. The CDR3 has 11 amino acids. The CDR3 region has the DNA TGCGCCAGCAGCTTGGAAGATACGCAGTATTTT. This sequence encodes CASSLEDTQYF.

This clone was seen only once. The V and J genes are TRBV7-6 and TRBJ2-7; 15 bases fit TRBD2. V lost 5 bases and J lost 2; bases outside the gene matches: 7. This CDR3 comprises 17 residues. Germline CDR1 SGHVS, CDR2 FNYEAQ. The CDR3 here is CASSPGLAGGIAYEQYF. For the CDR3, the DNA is TGTGCCAGCAGCCCCGGACTAGCGGGAGGGATCGCCTACGAGCAGTACTTC.

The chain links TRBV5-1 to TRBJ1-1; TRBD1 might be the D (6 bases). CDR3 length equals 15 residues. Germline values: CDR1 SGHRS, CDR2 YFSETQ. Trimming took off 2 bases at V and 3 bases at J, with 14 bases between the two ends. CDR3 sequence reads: CASSLSRGPDTEAFF. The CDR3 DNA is TGCGCCAGCAGCTTATCCAGGGGCCCTGACACTGAAGCTTTCTTT.

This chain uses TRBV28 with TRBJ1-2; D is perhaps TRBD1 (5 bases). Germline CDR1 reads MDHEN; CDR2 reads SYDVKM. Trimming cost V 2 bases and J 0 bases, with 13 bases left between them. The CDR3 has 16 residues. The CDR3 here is CASSLLAGGANYGYTF. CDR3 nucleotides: TGTGCCAGCAGTTTACTCGCGGGGGGGGCTAACTATGGCTACACCTTC.